This TCR beta chain was captured in a study of Tregs in tolerant kidney transplant recipients. Study findings and constraints: This study did not directly address biological reproducibility. Activated donor B cell expansion appeared to reveal the most relevant donor-specific TCRbeta repertoire.

Sequenced by immunoSEQ multiplex PCR; TCRdb stores in-frame clones only, minus some. The sample holds about 68,000 clones, 84% seen once. Turning to this clone: Antigen: not known. Mismatch with germline at one junction end may stem from a read error.

This CDR3 contains 12 residues. The germline CDR1 and CDR2 sequences are ENHRY and SYGVKD. Unstimulated regulatory T cells (CD4+CD25+CD127-), CD4+CD25- non-regulatory cells, CD4 and CD8 cells were FACS-sorted from thawed PBMCs. This receptor was taken from a human donor in good health. This chain connects TRBV10-3 to TRBJ1-1; D is undetermined. The specimen sequenced was CD4+ T cells from blood. The CDR3 sequence: CAISDGNTEAFF. The CDR3 DNA follows: TGTGCCATAAGTGATGGAAACACTGAAGCTTTCTTT.